Listed below are T cell receptor beta chains from one sample, sequenced in a study of CD8 T cells in Susac syndrome. TCRdb re-called the immunoSEQ multiplex PCR reads with MiXCR, one entry per CDR3 protein. This repertoire shows approximately 190,000 distinct CDR3 sequences, around 93% found once; its top ten account for around 0.15%. Sequencing was carried out using CD8+ T cells from PBMCs. The receptors derive from a human donor with Susac syndrome. Both conserved end residues are part of each CDR3. A D gene is named only where the DNA matches it firmly. Rows may omit the clone size; those that give it use once, few, many or a size class.

TRBJ2-7	TRBV6-1	.	.	TGTGCCAGCAGTGAAGTACCGGGAGAGTACGAGCAGTACTTC	CASSEVPGEYEQYF
TRBJ2-2	TRBV20-1	.	TRBD1	TGCAGTGCCCAACAGGGGGCGGCCGGGGAGCTGTTTTTT	CSAQQGAAGELFF
TRBJ2-6	TRBV18	.	TRBD1	TGTGCCAGCTCACCTCGACAGGGGAGCTCTGGGGCCAACGTCCTGACTTTC	CASSPRQGSSGANVLTF
TRBJ2-7	TRBV12-3/TRBV12-4	.	TRBD1	TGTGCCAGCAGTTCAACGCCCGGGACAGGGGACGAGCAGTACTTC	CASSSTPGTGDEQYF
TRBJ1-2	TRBV29-1	.	.	TGCAGCGTAACTACTTATATTGAGGGGAACATCGGCCTTAACTATGGCTACACCTTC	CSVTTYIEGNIGLNYGYTF
TRBJ2-7	TRBV29-1	.	.	TGCAGCGTTGCAATACGTGCTGAGCAGTACTTC	CSVAIRAEQYF
TRBJ2-5	TRBV7-9	once	.	TGTGCCAGCAGCTTAGGACAGTTGGAGACCCAGTACTTC	CASSLGQLETQYF
TRBJ2-7	TRBV29-1	few	TRBD1	TGCAGCGTTGAGGGACAGAACTACGAGCAGTACTTC	CSVEGQNYEQYF
TRBJ1-5	TRBV28	.	TRBD1	TGTGCCAGCAGGGCTAGGACAGGGGATCAGCCCCAGCATTTT	CASRARTGDQPQHF
TRBJ2-1	TRBV25-1	.	.	TGTGCCAGCAGTGAAGGGGGCTCCTACAATGAGCAGTTCTTC	CASSEGGSYNEQFF
TRBJ2-3	TRBV9	.	.	TGTGCCAGCAGCGAGATTAGCAGCACAGATACGCAGTATTTT	CASSEISSTDTQYF